The entry that follows covers one T cell receptor (beta chain) sequence. Its antigen is currently unknown. This sample stems from a study of response to subunit inactivated influenza vaccine. Regarding the study as a whole: Few new T cells, the authors suggested, are recruited by each seasonal influenza vaccination.

Trimming left V 10 bases short and J 0 bases short, with 5 bases between. CDR1 ENHRY and CDR2 SYGVKD come from the germline V gene. The CDR3 runs 11 residues. Each CDR3 protein is one row after TCRdb ran MiXCR on the RT-PCR reads. Seen here are approximately 500,000 distinct CDR3 sequences, roughly 13% observed once, and the top ten hold around 13%. The specimen was PBMCs from blood, collected 40 to 50 days after vaccination. The chain couples TRBV10-3 to TRBJ2-3; the D is unclear. The source is a man aged 50 to 59 who received an inactivated influenza vaccine. The CDR3 bases are TGTGCCACTGCTAGCACAGATACGCAGTATTTT. Protein: CATASTDTQYF.